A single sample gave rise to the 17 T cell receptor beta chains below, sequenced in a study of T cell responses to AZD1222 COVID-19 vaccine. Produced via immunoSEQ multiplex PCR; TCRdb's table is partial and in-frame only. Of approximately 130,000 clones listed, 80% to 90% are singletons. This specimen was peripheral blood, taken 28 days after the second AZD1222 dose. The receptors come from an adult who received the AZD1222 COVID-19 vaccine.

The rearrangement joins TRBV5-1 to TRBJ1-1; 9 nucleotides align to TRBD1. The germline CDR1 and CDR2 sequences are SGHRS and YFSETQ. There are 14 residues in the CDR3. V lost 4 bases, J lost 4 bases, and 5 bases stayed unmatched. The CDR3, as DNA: TGCGCCAGCAGCCTCGGGACAGGGACCACTGAAGCTTTCTTT. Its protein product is CASSLGTGTTEAFF.

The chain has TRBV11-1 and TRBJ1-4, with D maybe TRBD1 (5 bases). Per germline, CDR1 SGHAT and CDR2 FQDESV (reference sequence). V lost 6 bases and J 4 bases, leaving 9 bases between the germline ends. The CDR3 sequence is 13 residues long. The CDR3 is CASRRGGNEKLFF. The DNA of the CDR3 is TGTGCCAGCAGAAGGGGAGGTAATGAAAAACTGTTTTTT.

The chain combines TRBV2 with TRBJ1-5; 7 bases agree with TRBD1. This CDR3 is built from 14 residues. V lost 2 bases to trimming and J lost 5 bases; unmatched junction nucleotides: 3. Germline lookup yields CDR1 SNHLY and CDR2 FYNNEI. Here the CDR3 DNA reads TGTGCCAGCAGTGAACGACAGGGCGATCAGCCCCAGCATTTT. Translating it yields CASSERQGDQPQHF.

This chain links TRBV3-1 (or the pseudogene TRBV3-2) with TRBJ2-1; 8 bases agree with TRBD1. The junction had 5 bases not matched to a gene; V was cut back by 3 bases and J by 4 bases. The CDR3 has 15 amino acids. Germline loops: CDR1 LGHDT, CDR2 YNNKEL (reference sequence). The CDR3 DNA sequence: TGTGCCAGCAGCCACACCGGGACAGGTTACAATGAGCAGTTCTTC. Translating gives CASSHTGTGYNEQFF.

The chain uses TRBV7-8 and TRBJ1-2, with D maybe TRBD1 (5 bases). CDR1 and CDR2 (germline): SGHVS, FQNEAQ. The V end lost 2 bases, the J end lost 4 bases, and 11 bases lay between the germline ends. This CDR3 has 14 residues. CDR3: CASSLTGRSYGYTF. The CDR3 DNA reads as TGTGCCAGCAGCTTAACAGGTCGTAGCTATGGCTACACCTTC. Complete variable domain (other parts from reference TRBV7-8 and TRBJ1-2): GAGVSQSPRYKVAKRGQDVALRCDPISGHVSLFWYQQALGQGPEFLTYFQNEAQLDKSGLPSDRFFAERPEGSVSTLKIQRTQQEDSAVYLCASSLTGRSYGYTFGSGTRLTVV.

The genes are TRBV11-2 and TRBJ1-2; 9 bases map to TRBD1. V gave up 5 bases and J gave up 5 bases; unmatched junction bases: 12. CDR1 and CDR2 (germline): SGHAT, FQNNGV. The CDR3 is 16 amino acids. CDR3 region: CASSLEPDGTGYGYTF. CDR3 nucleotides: TGTGCCAGCAGCCTTGAGCCCGACGGGACAGGGTATGGCTACACCTTC.

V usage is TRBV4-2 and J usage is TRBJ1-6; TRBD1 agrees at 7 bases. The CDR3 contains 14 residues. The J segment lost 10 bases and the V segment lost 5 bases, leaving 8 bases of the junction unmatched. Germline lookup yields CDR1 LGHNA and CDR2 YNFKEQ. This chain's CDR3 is CASSARRGRSPLHF. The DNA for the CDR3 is TGTGCCAGCAGCGCAAGGAGGGGGCGGTCACCCCTCCACTTT.

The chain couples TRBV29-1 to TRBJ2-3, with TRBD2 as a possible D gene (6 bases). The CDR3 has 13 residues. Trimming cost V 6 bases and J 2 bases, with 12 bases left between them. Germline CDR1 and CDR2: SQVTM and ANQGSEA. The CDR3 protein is CSVRGLNTDTQYF. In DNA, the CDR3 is TGCAGCGTGAGGGGACTTAACACAGATACGCAGTATTTT.

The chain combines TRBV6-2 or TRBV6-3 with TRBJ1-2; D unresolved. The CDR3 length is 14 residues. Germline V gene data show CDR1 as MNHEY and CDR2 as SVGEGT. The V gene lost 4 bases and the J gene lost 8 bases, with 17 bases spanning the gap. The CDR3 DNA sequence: TGTGCCAGCAGTTCTCACAGACTCCCCACGGGCTACACCTTC. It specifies CASSSHRLPTGYTF.

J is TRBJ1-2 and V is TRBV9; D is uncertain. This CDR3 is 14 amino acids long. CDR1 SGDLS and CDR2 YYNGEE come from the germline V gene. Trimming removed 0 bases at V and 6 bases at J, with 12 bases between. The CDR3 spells CASSVVKRGNGYTF. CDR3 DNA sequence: TGTGCCAGCAGCGTAGTAAAGCGAGGGAATGGCTACACCTTC.

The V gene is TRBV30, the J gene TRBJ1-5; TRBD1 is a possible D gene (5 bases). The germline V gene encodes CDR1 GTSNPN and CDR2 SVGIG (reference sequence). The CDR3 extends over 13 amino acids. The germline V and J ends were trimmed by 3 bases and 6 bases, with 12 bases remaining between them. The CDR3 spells CAWSPYGGQPQHF. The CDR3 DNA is TGTGCCTGGAGCCCCTATGGGGGTCAGCCCCAGCATTTT.

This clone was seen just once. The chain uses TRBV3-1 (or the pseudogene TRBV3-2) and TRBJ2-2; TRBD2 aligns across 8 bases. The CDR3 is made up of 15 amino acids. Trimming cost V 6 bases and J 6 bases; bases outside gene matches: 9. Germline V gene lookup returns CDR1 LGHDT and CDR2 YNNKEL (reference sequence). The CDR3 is CASRYSGRVPGELFF. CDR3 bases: TGTGCCAGCAGGTACAGCGGGAGAGTCCCCGGGGAGCTGTTTTTT.

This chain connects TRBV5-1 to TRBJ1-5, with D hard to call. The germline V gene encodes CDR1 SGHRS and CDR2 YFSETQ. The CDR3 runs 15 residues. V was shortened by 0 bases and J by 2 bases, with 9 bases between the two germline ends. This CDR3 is CASSLEGIGNQPQHF. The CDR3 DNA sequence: TGCGCCAGCAGCTTGGAGGGTATAGGCAATCAGCCCCAGCATTTT.

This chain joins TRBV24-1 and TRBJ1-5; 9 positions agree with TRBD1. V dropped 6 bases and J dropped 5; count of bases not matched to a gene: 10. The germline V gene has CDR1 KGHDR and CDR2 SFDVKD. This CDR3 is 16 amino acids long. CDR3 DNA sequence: TGTGCCACCAGTCCTTCGGGACAGGGATCCGATCAGCCCCAGCATTTT. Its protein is CATSPSGQGSDQPQHF.

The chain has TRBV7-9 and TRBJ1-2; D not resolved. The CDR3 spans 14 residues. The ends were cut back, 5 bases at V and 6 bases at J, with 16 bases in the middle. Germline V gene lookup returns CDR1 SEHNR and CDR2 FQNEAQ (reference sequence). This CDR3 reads CASSEKTEWNGYTF. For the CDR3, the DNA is TGTGCCAGCAGCGAAAAAACCGAGTGGAATGGCTACACCTTC.

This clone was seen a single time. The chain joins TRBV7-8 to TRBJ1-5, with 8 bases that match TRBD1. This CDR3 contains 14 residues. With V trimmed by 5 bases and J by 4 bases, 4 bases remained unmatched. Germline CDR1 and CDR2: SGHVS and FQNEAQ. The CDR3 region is CASSPWTGNQPQHF. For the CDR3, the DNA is TGTGCCAGCAGCCCCTGGACAGGGAATCAGCCCCAGCATTTT.

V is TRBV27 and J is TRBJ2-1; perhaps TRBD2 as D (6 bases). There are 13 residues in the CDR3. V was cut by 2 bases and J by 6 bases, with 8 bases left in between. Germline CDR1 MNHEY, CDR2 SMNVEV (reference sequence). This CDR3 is CASSLGGANEQFF. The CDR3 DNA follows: TGTGCCAGCAGTTTAGGCGGGGCCAATGAGCAGTTCTTC.